This passage covers 29 T cell receptor beta chains from one sample sequenced in a study of T cells after yellow fever vaccination. TCRdb processed the 5' RACE reads anew with MiXCR; each CDR3 protein has one entry. This sample has about 220,000 distinct CDR3 sequences, with around 6.7% found just once. Sequencing used CD4+ T cells sorted from PBMCs, obtained on the day of the yellow fever booster vaccination. These receptors originate from a young man who received the YFV17D yellow fever vaccine.

The sample holds a few counts of this clonotype. The CDR3 loop is CASSLWSAGGMADTQYF. In DNA form, the CDR3 reads TGTGCCAGCAGTTTATGGTCTGCGGGAGGGATGGCAGATACGCAGTATTTT. The rearrangement uses TRBV28 and TRBJ2-3, with 9 bases aligning to TRBD2. The V gene end was trimmed by 0 bases and the J gene end by 4 bases; junction bases not matched to a gene: 8. The CDR3 sequence is 17 residues long. In germline, CDR1 is MDHEN, CDR2 SYDVKM.

This clonotype was recorded at least ten times. The gene calls are TRBV19 and TRBJ2-1, with a tentative D call TRBD2 (6 bases). The germline V gene encodes CDR1 LNHDA and CDR2 SQIVND (reference sequence). Trimming removed 9 bases from V and 1 base from J, with 10 bases in between. The CDR3 covers 13 residues. CDR3 DNA: TGTGCCAGCGGAAGCGGGTCCTACAATGAGCAGTTCTTC. Residues: CASGSGSYNEQFF.

This clonotype was observed at least ten times. The V and J genes are TRBV10-3 and TRBJ2-1; 10 nucleotides align to TRBD2. The germline CDR1 and CDR2 sequences are ENHRY and SYGVKD. This CDR3 contains 17 residues. The CDR3 region has the DNA TGTGCTACGAGGGTAGCGGGAGGACCAGAGGGCTACAATGAGCAGTTCTTC. Protein product: CATRVAGGPEGYNEQFF.

The V and J genes are TRBV30 and TRBJ1-2; D is perhaps TRBD1 (6 bases). This CDR3 spans 14 amino acids. Trimming left V 0 bases short and J 4 bases short, with 12 bases between. Germline V gene sequence: CDR1 GTSNPN, CDR2 SVGIG (reference sequence). CDR3 loop: CAWSVQGPIYGYTF. CDR3 DNA sequence: TGTGCCTGGAGTGTACAGGGACCTATCTATGGCTACACCTTC.

The rearrangement links TRBV19 to TRBJ2-7; TRBD1 matches 8 bases. This CDR3 contains 15 residues. Germline trimming cut 1 base from V and 3 bases from J; bases unmatched to any gene: 5. Germline assignment: CDR1 LNHDA and CDR2 SQIVND (reference sequence). Written as DNA, the CDR3 is TGTGCCAGTAGTATAGTGTCCAGGGGGCTCTACGAGCAGTACTTC. Protein product: CASSIVSRGLYEQYF. Based on the CDR3 plus reference TRBV19 and TRBJ2-7, the full variable domain is DGGITQSPKYLFRKEGQNVTLSCEQNLNHDAMYWYRQDPGQGLRLIYYSQIVNDFQKGDIAEGYSVSREKKESFPLTVTSAQKNPTAFYLCASSIVSRGLYEQYFGPGTRLTVT.

This clonotype was recorded many times. In DNA, the CDR3 is TGTGCCATCAGTGAGTTGGGCAGAAACTATGGCTACACCTTC. Its translation is CAISELGRNYGYTF. The chain joins TRBV10-3 to TRBJ1-2; D ambiguous. This CDR3 has 14 amino acids. CDR1 and CDR2 (germline): ENHRY, SYGVKD. Trimming took off 1 base at V and 2 bases at J, with 8 bases between the two ends.

V gene TRBV6-5 combines with J gene TRBJ2-2; a possible D gene is TRBD1 (5 bases). CDR1 is MNHEY, CDR2 SVGAGI, per germline. CDR3 size: 14 residues. Trimming took 2 bases from V and 4 from J, leaving 8 bases between them. The CDR3 sequence is CASSYHDSTGELFF. DNA of the CDR3: TGTGCCAGCAGTTACCACGACAGCACCGGGGAGCTGTTTTTT.

A few counts support this clonotype. This rearrangement joins TRBV20-1 to TRBJ1-1, with 10 positions matching TRBD1. Per the germline V gene, CDR1 is DFQATT and CDR2 is SNEGSKA (reference sequence). After removal of 5 bases from V and 3 bases from J, the junction contained 9 bases not matched to a gene. CDR3 length equals 15 residues. CDR3 coding DNA: TGCAGTGCTTGGACAGGGGGGGTTTCGGACACTGAAGCTTTCTTT. Protein product: CSAWTGGVSDTEAFF.

V and J are TRBV7-2 and TRBJ2-7; 9 nucleotides match TRBD2. The CDR3 runs to 14 residues. The J segment lost 6 bases and the V segment lost 0 bases, leaving 3 bases of the junction unmatched. CDR1 SGHTA and CDR2 FQGNSA come from the germline V gene. CDR3 amino acids: CASSLAREGIEQYF. The DNA for the CDR3 is TGTGCCAGCAGCTTAGCGCGGGAGGGAATCGAGCAGTACTTC.

This clonotype was observed a handful of times. J is TRBJ1-5 and V is TRBV20-1, with TRBD1 identical over 10 bases. V shed 2 bases, J shed 4 bases, and the junction held 5 bases outside the gene matches. Germline loops: CDR1 DFQATT, CDR2 SNEGSKA (reference sequence). The CDR3 loop spans 15 amino acids. CDR3 coding DNA: TGCAGTGCTAGACGACAGGGGGCCTTAAATCAGCCCCAGCATTTT. Translation: CSARRQGALNQPQHF.

Written as DNA, the CDR3 is TGTGCCAGCAGCCTAGCCCTAGGTCGGCAAGAGACCCAGTACTTC. It specifies CASSLALGRQETQYF. The V gene is TRBV9, the J gene TRBJ2-5; possible D gene TRBD2, 5 bases. From germline, CDR1 is SGDLS and CDR2 YYNGEE. This CDR3 is 15 amino acids long. V gave up 4 bases and J gave up 2 bases, with 15 bases separating them.

This clonotype was seen more than once but under ten times. The chain couples TRBV4-3 to TRBJ2-1; 7 bases are a match to TRBD1. Germline V lookup: CDR1 LGHNA, CDR2 YSLEER. This CDR3 is 14 amino acids long. Losses at the gene ends were 2 bases for V and 12 bases for J; bases not matched to a gene: 10. This CDR3 is CASSQWGQPKGQFF. The CDR3 coding sequence is TGCGCCAGCAGCCAATGGGGACAGCCAAAAGGGCAGTTCTTC.

The gene calls are TRBV28 and TRBJ2-1; TRBD2 matches 10 bases. The CDR3 runs to 16 residues. J was trimmed by 6 bases and V by 6 bases; bases with no gene match: 11. Germline assignment: CDR1 MDHEN and CDR2 SYDVKM. CDR3 sequence reads: CASSLAGAGGLNEQFF. Written as DNA, the CDR3 is TGTGCCAGCAGCCTAGCGGGAGCGGGAGGCCTCAATGAGCAGTTCTTC.

This clonotype was seen more than once but under ten times. The chain recombines TRBV30 with TRBJ2-4, with TRBD2 identical over 14 bases. The J segment lost 15 bases and the V segment lost 3 bases, leaving 4 bases of the junction unmatched. The length of the CDR3 is 12 residues. Looked up from germline, CDR1 is GTSNPN and CDR2 is SVGIG (reference sequence). CDR3 protein: CAWRGTSGSSYF. The CDR3 region has the DNA TGTGCCTGGAGGGGGACTAGCGGGAGCTCGTACTTC.

This clonotype was seen repeatedly, ten times or more. The rearrangement links TRBV11-3 to TRBJ2-1; 12 nucleotides agree with TRBD2. The CDR3 spans 15 residues. CDR1 and CDR2 from the germline V gene are SGHNT and YENEEA. With 6 bases clipped from V and 7 bases from J, the junction kept 7 bases outside the gene matches. CDR3 bases: TGTGCCAGCAGTTCTGTGACTAGCGGGAGTAATGAGCAGTTCTTC. Translation: CASSSVTSGSNEQFF.

The chain joins TRBV30 to TRBJ2-7; D is unresolved. The ends were cut back, 2 bases at V and 3 bases at J, with 26 bases in the middle. The CDR3 has 18 residues. Germline CDR1 is GTSNPN and CDR2 is SVGIG (reference sequence). The CDR3 coding sequence is TGTGCCTGGAGTCACAAGAGCCGGGCCCTTGTTAAATACTACGAGCAGTACTTC. Amino acids: CAWSHKSRALVKYYEQYF. The variable domain in full, completed from reference TRBV30 and TRBJ2-7, reads SQTIHQWPATLVQPVGSPLSLECTVEGTSNPNLYWYRQAAGRGLQLLFYSVGIGQISSEVPQNLSASRPQDRQFILSSKKLLLSDSGFYLCAWSHKSRALVKYYEQYFGPGTRLTVT.

The V gene is TRBV5-1, the J gene TRBJ2-7; maybe TRBD1 (5 bases). Per the germline V gene, CDR1 is SGHRS and CDR2 is YFSETQ. The CDR3 has 14 residues. The V end was cut by 4 bases, the J end by 10 bases, with 21 bases between. The CDR3 coding sequence is TGCGCCAGCAGCGCTATGACAGAAGTGCCACCTCAGTACTTC. Translation gives CASSAMTEVPPQYF.

In its sample, this clonotype was seen a few times. The V gene is TRBV5-4, the J gene TRBJ2-1, with 7 bases that match TRBD2. CDR3 length equals 13 residues. In germline, CDR1 is SGHNT, CDR2 YYREEE (reference sequence). V dropped 2 bases and J dropped 8; count of bases not matched to a gene: 4. The CDR3: CASSLTGGDEQFF. Here the CDR3 DNA reads TGTGCCAGCAGCTTAACGGGAGGAGATGAGCAGTTCTTC.

The chain links TRBV5-1 to TRBJ2-1; 8 nucleotides match TRBD2. This CDR3 region has 17 residues. In germline, CDR1 is SGHRS, CDR2 YFSETQ. V was pared by 3 bases and J by 4 bases, with 12 bases of the junction left unmatched. CDR3 residues: CASSSVPSGGPYNEQFF. The CDR3 bases are TGCGCCAGCAGCTCGGTCCCATCGGGAGGGCCATACAATGAGCAGTTCTTC.

V usage is TRBV5-5 and J usage is TRBJ1-5; maybe TRBD1 (5 bases). Germline assignment: CDR1 SGHKS and CDR2 YYEKEE (reference sequence). This CDR3 has 16 residues. V was shortened by 0 bases and J by 2 bases, with 12 bases between the two germline ends. The CDR3 region has the DNA TGTGCCAGCAGCTTGGATTACAGAGGGGGCAATCAGCCCCAGCATTTT. It codes for CASSLDYRGGNQPQHF. Based on the CDR3 plus reference TRBV5-5 and TRBJ1-5, the full variable domain is DAGVTQSPTHLIKTRGQQVTLRCSPISGHKSVSWYQQVLGQGPQFIFQYYEKEERGRGNFPDRFSARQFPNYSSELNVNALLLGDSALYLCASSLDYRGGNQPQHFGDGTRLSIL.

There are many counts of this clonotype. The chain carries TRBV20-1 and TRBJ2-7; 9 bases match TRBD2. The CDR3 loop spans 16 amino acids. Germline CDR1 is DFQATT and CDR2 is SNEGSKA (reference sequence). J gave up 0 bases and V 0 bases, and 6 bases lay outside the gene matches. The CDR3 DNA follows: TGCAGTGCTAGAGATCCGGCGGGAGGGGACTCCTACGAGCAGTACTTC. Protein product: CSARDPAGGDSYEQYF.

The chain has TRBV19 and TRBJ2-1; the match to TRBD2 covers 10 bases. V was clipped by 0 bases and J by 2 bases; unmatched bases: 1. CDR3 length: 16 residues. Germline lookup yields CDR1 LNHDA and CDR2 SQIVND (reference sequence). DNA for the CDR3: TGTGCCAGTAGTATAGATGGGACTAGCGCCTACAATGAGCAGTTCTTC. It specifies CASSIDGTSAYNEQFF.

The chain uses TRBV20-1 and TRBJ1-4; TRBD1 agrees at 7 bases. CDR1 DFQATT and CDR2 SNEGSKA come from the germline V gene (reference sequence). The V segment lost 7 bases and the J segment 5 bases; nucleotides outside the gene matches: 10. This CDR3 is built from 14 residues. The CDR3 is CSVTRDSKNEKLFF. As DNA, the CDR3 is TGCAGTGTCACTAGGGACAGCAAAAATGAAAAACTGTTTTTT.

This clonotype was found a few times. The gene calls are TRBV5-1 and TRBJ2-5; D is perhaps TRBD2 (5 bases). Germline V gene data show CDR1 as SGHRS and CDR2 as YFSETQ. The V and J ends lost 3 bases and 5 bases respectively, with 17 bases between them. The CDR3 contains 15 residues. The CDR3 loop is CASSSSGLPQETQYF. CDR3 nucleotides: TGCGCCAGCAGCTCCAGCGGACTCCCCCAGGAGACCCAGTACTTC.

This clonotype was seen repeatedly, ten times or more. In DNA form, the CDR3 reads TGTGCCAGCAGATTAGGGGATGAGCAGTTCTTC. Its protein product is CASRLGDEQFF. The chain carries TRBV28 and TRBJ2-1; a weak D match, TRBD1 (5 bases). Trimming removed 6 bases at V and 8 bases at J, with 8 bases between. The CDR3 is made up of 11 amino acids. Looked up from germline, CDR1 is MDHEN and CDR2 is SYDVKM.

This clonotype was picked up many times. The gene calls are TRBV23-1 and TRBJ2-7; no firm D call. TRBV23-1 is sorted into the ORF group, with uncertain function. The V end was cut by 9 bases, the J end by 1 base, with 13 bases between. This CDR3 is 13 amino acids long. The CDR3 reads CARGWSSSYEQYF. The CDR3 DNA sequence: TGCGCCAGGGGTTGGAGTAGTTCCTACGAGCAGTACTTC.

The genes are TRBV4-2 and TRBJ2-7; TRBD1 aligns across 10 bases. V was clipped by 1 base and J by 1 base; unmatched bases: 13. The CDR3 spans 19 residues. Germline V lookup: CDR1 LGHNA, CDR2 YNFKEQ. The CDR3 spells CASSQGRDRGAGRSYEQYF. For the CDR3, the DNA is TGTGCCAGCAGCCAAGGTCGGGACAGGGGCGCGGGACGTTCCTACGAGCAGTACTTC.

This clonotype was seen ten or more times. CDR3 protein: CASSLAGLAGETQYF. As DNA, the CDR3 is TGTGCCAGCAGCTTAGCTGGCCTAGCGGGAGAGACCCAGTACTTC. The chain carries TRBV7-2 and TRBJ2-5, with 8 nucleotides matching TRBD2. Germline-derived CDR1 and CDR2 are SGHTA and FQGNSA. The CDR3 has 15 residues. V lost 0 bases to trimming and J lost 4 bases; unmatched junction nucleotides: 4.

V usage is TRBV7-9 and J usage is TRBJ2-3; weak D call: TRBD2 (5 bases). CDR1 and CDR2 (germline): SEHNR, FQNEAQ (reference sequence). Trimming took 5 bases from V and 0 from J, leaving 15 bases between them. This CDR3 is built from 16 residues. CDR3 in amino acids: CASSNRLTSSTDTQYF. The CDR3 DNA reads as TGTGCCAGCAGCAACCGACTAACCTCTAGCACAGATACGCAGTATTTT.